The rows below give T cell receptor beta chains drawn from one sample of a study of blood T cell repertoires in COVID-19. Clones were read by immunoSEQ multiplex PCR, and TCRdb kept only the in-frame ones, dropping some. The sample carries about 200,000 clones, roughly 88% recorded once. Sequencing used PBMCs or T cells enriched from blood (not recorded which). The receptor set was obtained from a middle-aged man with acute COVID-19. Each CDR3 is given with its conserved first and last residue. D genes are given only for firm matches. Rows give clone size only sometimes, using once, few, many, or a class for an expanded clone.

clone size: NA
V gene: TRBV7-8
CDR3 length: 17
D gene: NA
J gene: TRBJ2-1
CDR3 protein: CASSFRAGALIYNEQFF
CDR3 DNA: TGTGCCAGCAGCTTTAGGGCAGGGGCCCTCATCTACAATGAGCAGTTCTTC

clone size: once
V gene: TRBV10-3
CDR3 length: 15
D gene: NA
J gene: TRBJ2-2
CDR3 protein: CAIASGTSNTGELFF
CDR3 DNA: TGTGCCATCGCCTCCGGGACTTCGAACACCGGGGAGCTGTTTTTT

clone size: NA
V gene: TRBV19
CDR3 length: 14
D gene: TRBD1
J gene: TRBJ1-1
CDR3 protein: CASQQGAENTEAFF
CDR3 DNA: TGTGCCAGCCAACAGGGGGCGGAGAACACTGAAGCTTTCTTT

clone size: once
V gene: TRBV2
CDR3 length: 15
D gene: TRBD1
J gene: TRBJ2-5
CDR3 protein: CASSEAQGARVVQYF
CDR3 DNA: TGTGCCAGCAGTGAAGCGCAGGGGGCCCGTGTTGTCCAGTACTTC

clone size: NA
V gene: TRBV28
CDR3 length: 14
D gene: TRBD1
J gene: TRBJ2-4
CDR3 protein: CAIRDSRTKNIQYF
CDR3 DNA: TGTGCCATCCGGGACAGTCGGACCAAAAACATTCAGTACTTC

clone size: NA
V gene: TRBV28
CDR3 length: 18
D gene: TRBD2
J gene: TRBJ2-3
CDR3 protein: CASTQEPTPGLSTDTQYF
CDR3 DNA: TGTGCCAGCACCCAGGAGCCCACGCCGGGACTAAGCACAGATACGCAGTATTTT

clone size: NA
V gene: TRBV30
CDR3 length: 17
D gene: NA
J gene: TRBJ2-3
CDR3 protein: CAWSVPLRGAGTDTQYF
CDR3 DNA: TGTGCCTGGAGTGTACCCCTTCGGGGTGCGGGCACAGATACGCAGTATTTT

clone size: NA
V gene: TRBV2
CDR3 length: 16
D gene: NA
J gene: TRBJ2-2
CDR3 protein: CASTRNEGADTGELFF
CDR3 DNA: TGTGCCAGCACCCGTAATGAGGGTGCGGACACCGGGGAGCTGTTTTTT

clone size: many
V gene: TRBV3-1/TRBV3-2
CDR3 length: 17
D gene: NA
J gene: TRBJ1-2
CDR3 protein: CASSPGNDRRFNYGYTF
CDR3 DNA: TGTGCCAGCAGCCCTGGGAATGACAGGAGATTTAACTATGGCTACACCTTC

clone size: NA
V gene: TRBV7-2
CDR3 length: 15
D gene: NA
J gene: TRBJ1-2
CDR3 protein: CASSLNTGKWAGYTF
CDR3 DNA: TGTGCCAGCAGCTTAAATACAGGAAAATGGGCTGGCTACACCTTC

clone size: NA
V gene: TRBV29-1
CDR3 length: 13
D gene: TRBD2
J gene: TRBJ2-5
CDR3 protein: CSVLAENQETQYF
CDR3 DNA: TGCAGCGTACTAGCGGAAAACCAAGAGACCCAGTACTTC

clone size: NA
V gene: TRBV18
CDR3 length: 14
D gene: NA
J gene: TRBJ1-2
CDR3 protein: CASSTRDGGHGYTF
CDR3 DNA: TGTGCCAGCTCAACGCGGGACGGCGGCCATGGCTACACCTTC

clone size: NA
V gene: TRBV27
CDR3 length: 13
D gene: NA
J gene: TRBJ1-1
CDR3 protein: CASSWRRYTEAFF
CDR3 DNA: TGTGCCAGCAGTTGGAGGCGGTACACTGAAGCTTTCTTT

clone size: few
V gene: TRBV12-3/TRBV12-4
CDR3 length: 13
D gene: NA
J gene: TRBJ2-1
CDR3 protein: CASSLSARNEQFF
CDR3 DNA: TGTGCCAGCAGTTTAAGCGCTCGGAATGAGCAGTTCTTC

clone size: NA
V gene: TRBV27
CDR3 length: 14
D gene: NA
J gene: TRBJ2-3
CDR3 protein: CASAFGLSTDTQYF
CDR3 DNA: TGTGCCAGCGCCTTTGGGCTTAGCACAGATACGCAGTATTTT

clone size: once
V gene: TRBV28
CDR3 length: 10
D gene: NA
J gene: TRBJ1-1
CDR3 protein: CATSNTEAFF
CDR3 DNA: TGTGCCACGTCCAACACTGAAGCTTTCTTT

clone size: NA
V gene: TRBV6-8
CDR3 length: 19
D gene: NA
J gene: TRBJ1-6
CDR3 protein: CASSQRDGLRREPNSPLHF
CDR3 DNA: TGTGCCAGCAGCCAAAGGGATGGTCTACGCCGGGAACCTAATTCACCCCTCCACTTT

clone size: NA
V gene: TRBV4-3
CDR3 length: 16
D gene: NA
J gene: TRBJ2-2
CDR3 protein: CASSQAGVIPTGELFF
CDR3 DNA: TGCGCCAGCAGCCAAGCGGGAGTCATCCCCACCGGGGAGCTGTTTTTT

clone size: few
V gene: TRBV5-5
CDR3 length: 15
D gene: TRBD1
J gene: TRBJ1-4
CDR3 protein: CASSPSGTGGEKLFF
CDR3 DNA: TGTGCCAGCAGCCCTTCCGGGACAGGGGGCGAAAAACTGTTTTTT

clone size: NA
V gene: TRBV6-1
CDR3 length: 15
D gene: NA
J gene: TRBJ2-7
CDR3 protein: CASSEGPQPEYEQYF
CDR3 DNA: TGTGCCAGCAGTGAAGGGCCTCAACCGGAGTACGAGCAGTACTTC

clone size: NA
V gene: TRBV4-2
CDR3 length: 17
D gene: TRBD1
J gene: TRBJ2-7
CDR3 protein: CASSQARGGTGFYEQYF
CDR3 DNA: TGTGCCAGCAGCCAAGCTAGGGGAGGGACAGGGTTCTACGAGCAGTACTTC

clone size: NA
V gene: TRBV6-5
CDR3 length: 14
D gene: TRBD1
J gene: TRBJ1-4
CDR3 protein: CASRTGTGAEKLFF
CDR3 DNA: TGTGCCAGCAGGACCGGGACAGGGGCCGAAAAACTGTTTTTT

clone size: once
V gene: TRBV15
CDR3 length: 13
D gene: TRBD2
J gene: TRBJ2-1
CDR3 protein: CATTSGALNEQFF
CDR3 DNA: TGTGCCACGACTAGCGGAGCGCTCAATGAGCAGTTCTTC

clone size: NA
V gene: TRBV7-9
CDR3 length: 14
D gene: NA
J gene: TRBJ2-1
CDR3 protein: CASSFSSWGDEQFF
CDR3 DNA: TGTGCCAGCAGCTTTTCCTCGTGGGGGGATGAGCAGTTCTTC

clone size: NA
V gene: TRBV11-2
CDR3 length: 11
D gene: NA
J gene: TRBJ1-4
CDR3 protein: CASTWGEELFF
CDR3 DNA: TGTGCCAGCACCTGGGGGGAAGAACTGTTTTTT

clone size: once
V gene: TRBV6-2/TRBV6-3
CDR3 length: 18
D gene: TRBD2
J gene: TRBJ2-1
CDR3 protein: CASSQTLLAGGSYNEQFF
CDR3 DNA: TGTGCCAGCAGTCAAACCCTTTTAGCGGGAGGCTCCTACAATGAGCAGTTCTTC

clone size: NA
V gene: TRBV5-4
CDR3 length: 17
D gene: TRBD1
J gene: TRBJ1-1
CDR3 protein: CASSGDRGIGVNTEAFF
CDR3 DNA: TGTGCCAGCAGCGGCGACAGGGGCATTGGGGTGAACACTGAAGCTTTCTTT

clone size: NA
V gene: TRBV10-3
CDR3 length: 16
D gene: NA
J gene: TRBJ1-6
CDR3 protein: CAIRTGSGEANSPLHF
CDR3 DNA: TGTGCCATCAGAACCGGTTCCGGGGAGGCTAATTCACCCCTCCACTTT

clone size: NA
V gene: TRBV3-1/TRBV3-2
CDR3 length: 15
D gene: NA
J gene: TRBJ1-5
CDR3 protein: CASSQEGGSNQPQHF
CDR3 DNA: TGTGCCAGCAGCCAAGAGGGGGGAAGCAATCAGCCCCAGCATTTT

clone size: NA
V gene: TRBV19
CDR3 length: 14
D gene: TRBD1
J gene: TRBJ1-2
CDR3 protein: CASSINRGDYGYTF
CDR3 DNA: TGTGCCAGTAGTATCAACAGGGGCGACTATGGCTACACCTTC

clone size: NA
V gene: TRBV28
CDR3 length: 16
D gene: NA
J gene: TRBJ1-3
CDR3 protein: CASSEALYFSGNTIYF
CDR3 DNA: TGTGCCAGTTCGGAGGCCCTCTATTTCTCTGGAAACACCATATATTTT

clone size: NA
V gene: TRBV24-1
CDR3 length: 16
D gene: TRBD2
J gene: TRBJ2-1
CDR3 protein: CATSDLQTSADNEQFF
CDR3 DNA: TGTGCCACCAGTGATTTGCAAACTAGCGCGGACAATGAGCAGTTCTTC

clone size: NA
V gene: TRBV5-8
CDR3 length: 15
D gene: NA
J gene: TRBJ1-5
CDR3 protein: CASSKGVGRNQPQHF
CDR3 DNA: TGTGCCAGCAGCAAGGGGGTTGGGCGCAATCAGCCCCAGCATTTT

clone size: NA
V gene: TRBV29-1
CDR3 length: 13
D gene: TRBD1
J gene: TRBJ1-5
CDR3 protein: CSVSGTGDQPQHF
CDR3 DNA: TGCAGCGTTTCCGGGACAGGGGATCAGCCCCAGCATTTT

clone size: NA
V gene: TRBV28
CDR3 length: 14
D gene: TRBD1
J gene: TRBJ1-1
CDR3 protein: CASSSPDRVGVAFF
CDR3 DNA: TGTGCCAGCAGTTCTCCGGACAGGGTGGGGGTGGCTTTCTTT

clone size: few
V gene: TRBV5-1
CDR3 length: 13
D gene: NA
J gene: TRBJ2-7
CDR3 protein: CASSSGSSYEQYF
CDR3 DNA: TGCGCCAGCAGCTCCGGTAGCTCCTACGAGCAGTACTTC

clone size: NA
V gene: TRBV24-1
CDR3 length: 14
D gene: TRBD1
J gene: TRBJ1-2
CDR3 protein: CATSDPGGNYGYTF
CDR3 DNA: TGTGCCACCAGTGATCCAGGGGGGAACTATGGCTACACCTTC

clone size: NA
V gene: TRBV4-2
CDR3 length: 13
D gene: NA
J gene: TRBJ2-7
CDR3 protein: CASSQAGENELSF
CDR3 DNA: TGTGCCAGCAGCCAAGCGGGGGAGAACGAGTTGTCCTTC

clone size: NA
V gene: TRBV13
CDR3 length: 16
D gene: TRBD2
J gene: TRBJ2-7
CDR3 protein: CASSPTWTSGHYEQYF
CDR3 DNA: TGTGCCAGCAGCCCAACCTGGACTAGCGGGCACTACGAGCAGTACTTC

clone size: NA
V gene: TRBV30
CDR3 length: 13
D gene: NA
J gene: TRBJ2-7
CDR3 protein: CAWRRGGAYEQYF
CDR3 DNA: TGTGCCTGGAGGAGGGGGGGGGCCTACGAGCAGTACTTC

clone size: NA
V gene: TRBV10-3
CDR3 length: 14
D gene: NA
J gene: TRBJ1-5
CDR3 protein: CAISPGISNQPQHF
CDR3 DNA: TGTGCCATCAGCCCAGGGATCAGCAATCAGCCCCAGCATTTT

clone size: NA
V gene: TRBV28
CDR3 length: 16
D gene: TRBD2
J gene: TRBJ2-7
CDR3 protein: CASRRLAGGSTYEQYF
CDR3 DNA: TGTGCCAGCAGGAGGCTAGCGGGAGGTAGTACCTACGAGCAGTACTTC

clone size: NA
V gene: TRBV27
CDR3 length: 12
D gene: NA
J gene: TRBJ2-2
CDR3 protein: CASSRGTGELFF
CDR3 DNA: TGTGCCAGCAGCCGCGGCACCGGGGAGCTGTTTTTT

clone size: NA
V gene: TRBV2
CDR3 length: 14
D gene: TRBD2
J gene: TRBJ2-1
CDR3 protein: CASSDSGRLNEQFF
CDR3 DNA: TGTGCCAGCAGTGACAGCGGGAGGCTGAATGAGCAGTTCTTC

clone size: NA
V gene: TRBV28
CDR3 length: 12
D gene: NA
J gene: TRBJ2-1
CDR3 protein: CASRLTDNEQFF
CDR3 DNA: TGTGCCAGCAGACTGACAGATAATGAGCAGTTCTTC

clone size: NA
V gene: TRBV5-4
CDR3 length: 16
D gene: NA
J gene: TRBJ2-7
CDR3 protein: CASSLGGLARTYEQYF
CDR3 DNA: TGTGCCAGCAGCCTCGGGGGGCTAGCGAGAACCTACGAGCAGTACTTC